Described below is a single T cell receptor (beta chain) sequence and its context. Its antigen is as yet unknown. The repertoire was sequenced with immunoSEQ multiplex PCR; TCRdb's copy has only in-frame clones and lacks some. The sample includes about 110,000 clones, 90% to 97% of them seen just once. The data belong to a study of cytomegalovirus exposure and HLA in healthy donors. Study results and caveats: The dataset shows that most TCR sequences were rare, while some public TCRs occurred in many donors.

The CDR3 is made up of 16 amino acids. The ends lost 4 bases at V and 8 bases at J; junction bases unmatched: 11. Per the germline V gene, CDR1 is WNHNN and CDR2 is SYGVQD (reference sequence). This clonotype originated in a woman under 30 in good health and CMV-seronegative. Material: PBMCs. The chain is built from TRBV10-1 and TRBJ2-1, with 10 bases matching TRBD1. CDR3 bases: TGCGCCAGCAGTGGGACAGGGGGGTCCATTAAGGATGAGCAGTTCTTC. As protein: CASSGTGGSIKDEQFF.